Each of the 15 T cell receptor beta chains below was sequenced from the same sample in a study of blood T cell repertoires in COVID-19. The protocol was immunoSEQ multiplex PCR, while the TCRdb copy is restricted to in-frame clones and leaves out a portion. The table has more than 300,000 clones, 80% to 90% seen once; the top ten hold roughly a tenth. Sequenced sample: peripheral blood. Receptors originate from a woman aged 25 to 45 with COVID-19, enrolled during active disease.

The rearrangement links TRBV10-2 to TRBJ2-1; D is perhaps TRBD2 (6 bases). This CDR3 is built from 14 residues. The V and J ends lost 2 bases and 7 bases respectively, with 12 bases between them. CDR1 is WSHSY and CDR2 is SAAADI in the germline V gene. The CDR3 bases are TGCGCCAGCAGTGAGAGGACTACGGCAAATGAGCAGTTCTTC. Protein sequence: CASSERTTANEQFF.

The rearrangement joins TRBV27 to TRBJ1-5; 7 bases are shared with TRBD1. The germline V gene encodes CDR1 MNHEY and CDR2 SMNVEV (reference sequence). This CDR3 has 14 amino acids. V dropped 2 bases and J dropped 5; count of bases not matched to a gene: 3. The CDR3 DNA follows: TGTGCCAGCAGTTTAGGGACAGACGATCAGCCCCAGCATTTT. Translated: CASSLGTDDQPQHF.

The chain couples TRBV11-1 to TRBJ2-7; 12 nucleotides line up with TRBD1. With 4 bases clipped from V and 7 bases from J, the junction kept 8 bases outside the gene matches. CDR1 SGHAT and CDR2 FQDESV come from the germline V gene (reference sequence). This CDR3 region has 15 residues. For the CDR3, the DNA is TGTGCCAGCAGCTCCCCGGGACAGGGGGCTGGAGAGCAGTACTTC. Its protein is CASSSPGQGAGEQYF.

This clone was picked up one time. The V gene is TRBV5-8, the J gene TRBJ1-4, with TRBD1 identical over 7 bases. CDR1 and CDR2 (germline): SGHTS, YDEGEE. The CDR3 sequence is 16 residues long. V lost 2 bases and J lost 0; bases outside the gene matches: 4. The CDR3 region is CASSLGQAATNEKLFF. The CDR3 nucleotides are TGTGCCAGCAGCTTAGGACAGGCCGCAACTAATGAAAAACTGTTTTTT. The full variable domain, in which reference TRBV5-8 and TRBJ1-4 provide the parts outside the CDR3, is EAGVTQSPTHLIKTRGQQATLRCSPISGHTSVYWYQQALGLGLQFLLWYDEGEERNRGNFPPRFSGRQFPNYSSELNVNALELEDSALYLCASSLGQAATNEKLFFGSGTQLSVL.

CDR3 protein: CASSVDGQQYNEQFF. The CDR3, as DNA: TGTGCCAGCAGCGTAGACGGACAGCAGTACAATGAGCAGTTCTTC. The chain carries TRBV9 and TRBJ2-1; perhaps TRBD1 as D (6 bases). Germline-derived CDR1 and CDR2 are SGDLS and YYNGEE. The CDR3 runs to 15 residues. Trimming took 0 bases from V and 4 from J, leaving 11 bases between them.

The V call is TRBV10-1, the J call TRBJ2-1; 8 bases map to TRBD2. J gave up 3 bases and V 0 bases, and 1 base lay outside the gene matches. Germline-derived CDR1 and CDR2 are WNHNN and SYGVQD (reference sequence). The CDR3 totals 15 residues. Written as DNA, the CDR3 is TGCGCCAGCAGTGAGTCTCTAGCGGGCTACAATGAGCAGTTCTTC. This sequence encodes CASSESLAGYNEQFF.

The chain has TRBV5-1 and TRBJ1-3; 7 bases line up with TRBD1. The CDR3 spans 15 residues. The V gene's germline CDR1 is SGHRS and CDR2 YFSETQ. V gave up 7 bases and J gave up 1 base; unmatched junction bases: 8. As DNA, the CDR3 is TGCGCCAGCCGTGAACAGGGGCAATCTGGAAACACCATATATTTT. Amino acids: CASREQGQSGNTIYF.

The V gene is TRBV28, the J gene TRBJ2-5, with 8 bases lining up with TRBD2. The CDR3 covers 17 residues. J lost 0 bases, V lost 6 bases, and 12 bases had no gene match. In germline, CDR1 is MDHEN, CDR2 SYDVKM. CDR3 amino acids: CASSPRFSGRDQETQYF. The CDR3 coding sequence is TGTGCCAGCAGCCCACGGTTCAGCGGGAGAGACCAAGAGACCCAGTACTTC.

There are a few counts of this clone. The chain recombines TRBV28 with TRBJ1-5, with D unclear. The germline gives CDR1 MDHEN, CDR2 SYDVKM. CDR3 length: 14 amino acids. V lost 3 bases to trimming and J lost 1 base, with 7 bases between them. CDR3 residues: CASSFPGSNQPQHF. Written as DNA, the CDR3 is TGTGCCAGCAGTTTCCCGGGGAGCAATCAGCCCCAGCATTTT.

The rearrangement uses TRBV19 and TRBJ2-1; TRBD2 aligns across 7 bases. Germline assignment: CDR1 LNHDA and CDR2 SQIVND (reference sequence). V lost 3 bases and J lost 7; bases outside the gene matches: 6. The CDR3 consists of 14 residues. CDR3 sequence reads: CASSMSLAPNEQFF. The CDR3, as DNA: TGTGCCAGTAGTATGTCACTAGCGCCGAATGAGCAGTTCTTC.

The CDR3 here is CASSIQGAQPQHF. The CDR3 DNA follows: TGTGCCAGTAGTATACAGGGGGCTCAGCCCCAGCATTTT. V gene TRBV19 combines with J gene TRBJ1-5, with 8 positions matching TRBD1. J lost 6 bases, V lost 2 bases, and 0 bases had no gene match. The CDR3 has 13 residues. The germline V gene has CDR1 LNHDA and CDR2 SQIVND (reference sequence).

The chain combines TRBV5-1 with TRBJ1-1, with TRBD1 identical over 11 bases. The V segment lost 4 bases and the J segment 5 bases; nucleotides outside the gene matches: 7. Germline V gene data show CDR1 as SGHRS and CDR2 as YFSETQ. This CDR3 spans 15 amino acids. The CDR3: CASSPRTGGETEAFF. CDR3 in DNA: TGCGCCAGCAGCCCTCGGACAGGGGGCGAAACTGAAGCTTTCTTT.

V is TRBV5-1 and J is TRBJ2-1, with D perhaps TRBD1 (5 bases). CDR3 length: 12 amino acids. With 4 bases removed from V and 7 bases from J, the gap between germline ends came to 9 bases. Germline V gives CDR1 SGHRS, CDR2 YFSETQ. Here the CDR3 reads CASSVAGNEQFF. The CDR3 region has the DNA TGCGCCAGCAGCGTGGCAGGGAATGAGCAGTTCTTC.

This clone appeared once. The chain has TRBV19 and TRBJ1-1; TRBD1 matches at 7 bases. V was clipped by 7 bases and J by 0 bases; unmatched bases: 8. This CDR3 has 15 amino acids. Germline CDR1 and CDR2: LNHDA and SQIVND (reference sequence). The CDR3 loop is CASTRKGTVNTEAFF. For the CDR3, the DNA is TGTGCCAGTACCCGAAAGGGGACAGTGAACACTGAAGCTTTCTTT.

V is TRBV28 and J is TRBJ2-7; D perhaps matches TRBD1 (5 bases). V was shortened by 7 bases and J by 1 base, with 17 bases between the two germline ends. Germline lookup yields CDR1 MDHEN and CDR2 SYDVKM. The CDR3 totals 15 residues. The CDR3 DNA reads TGTGCCAGCAACCCCCCAGGGTCCAGGTCCTACGAGCAGTACTTC. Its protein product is CASNPPGSRSYEQYF.